Each of the 4 T cell receptor beta chains below was sequenced from the same sample in a study of T cells in Graves' hyperthyroidism and ophthalmopathy. It was RNA transcripts that yielded the amplified TCR beta CDR3 regions. Using the HTBI primer set, a first-round RT-PCR was run on the TCR CDR3. MiXCR, applied by TCRdb to the multiplex PCR reads, yields one record per CDR3 protein. The sample consists of approximately 400,000 distinct CDR3 sequences, approximately 12% of them appearing once. Sequenced: blood. The origin of the receptors is a man younger than 45 with Graves' hyperthyroidism that later progressed to Graves' ophthalmopathy.

This clonotype was seen repeatedly, ten times or more. The chain uses TRBV11-3 and TRBJ2-2; D gene ambiguous. With 5 bases removed from V and 1 base from J, the gap between germline ends came to 11 bases. The CDR3 has 15 amino acids. Germline CDR1 and CDR2: SGHNT and YENEEA. CDR3 DNA: TGTGCCAGCAGCCCCAGGACGGAGAACACCGGGGAGCTGTTTTTT. It translates to CASSPRTENTGELFF. The variable domain in full, with the rest retrieved from reference TRBV11-3 and TRBJ2-2, is EAGVVQSPRYKIIEKKQPVAFWCNPISGHNTLYWYLQNLGQGPELLIRYENEEAVDDSQLPKDRFSAERLKGVDSTLKIQPAELGDSAVYLCASSPRTENTGELFFGEGSRLTVL.

A few counts support this clonotype. This chain links TRBV7-2 with TRBJ2-3, with 12 bases that match TRBD2. The trim removed 1 base at V and 7 bases at J, leaving 9 bases unmatched. Germline values: CDR1 SGHTA, CDR2 FQGNSA. The length of the CDR3 is 17 residues. CDR3 nucleotide sequence: TGTGCCAGCAGCTTAGTAGGACTAGCGGGACTCACGAATACGCAGTATTTT. This codes for CASSLVGLAGLTNTQYF.

The chain links TRBV4-1 to TRBJ2-3; D may be TRBD1 or TRBD2 (7 bases each). Trimming shortened V by 1 base and J by 11 bases, and 16 bases separated the two germline ends. CDR1 and CDR2 (germline): MGHRA, YSYEKL. This CDR3 has 14 residues. The CDR3 spells CASSQAGGGERQYF. CDR3 sequence (DNA): TGCGCCAGCAGCCAAGCAGGGGGGGGCGAGAGGCAGTATTTT.

This clonotype was counted many times. The rearrangement uses TRBV6-1 and TRBJ2-3, with D maybe TRBD1 (6 bases). In germline, CDR1 is MNHNS, CDR2 SASEGT. Trimming took 0 bases from V and 4 from J, leaving 11 bases between them. CDR3 size: 15 residues. CDR3 region: CASSEAHRAADTQYF. CDR3 sequence (DNA): TGTGCCAGCAGTGAAGCGCACAGGGCAGCAGATACGCAGTATTTT.